These 29 T cell receptor beta chains originate from one sample sequenced in a study of T cell responses to AZD1222 COVID-19 vaccine. Sequenced by immunoSEQ multiplex PCR; TCRdb stores in-frame clones only, minus some. The repertoire holds about 150,000 clones, with under 95% as singletons. This specimen was peripheral blood, taken on day 0 of AZD1222 vaccination. Receptors were obtained from an adult in good health.

The V call is TRBV18, the J call TRBJ1-1; 9 bases line up with TRBD1. In germline, CDR1 is KGHSH, CDR2 LQKENI. V trimming: 5 bases; J trimming: 7 bases; junction bases outside the gene matches: 8. CDR3 length: 14 amino acids. CDR3 DNA: TGTGCCAGCTCAGCACAGGGGGCGCAGTATGAAGCTTTCTTT. Its protein product is CASSAQGAQYEAFF.

The chain uses TRBV29-1 and TRBJ1-1, with TRBD1 matching over 7 bases. This CDR3 has 14 residues. Germline CDR1 and CDR2: SQVTM and ANQGSEA. CDR3 loop: CSSGTEALNTEAFF. The DNA for the CDR3 is TGCAGTTCCGGGACAGAAGCCTTAAACACTGAAGCTTTCTTT.

This sequence joins TRBV6-4 and TRBJ2-2, with D uncertain. The CDR3 spans 15 residues. Germline V lookup: CDR1 MRHNA, CDR2 SNTAGT. Trimming removed 2 bases at V and 8 bases at J, with 15 bases between. The CDR3 loop reads CASSDDLPPRGELFF. The CDR3 bases are TGTGCCAGCAGTGACGATCTGCCCCCTCGGGGGGAGCTGTTTTTT.

Comment on this clone: The same CDR3 is also encoded by other DNA sequences in this sample. The chain uses TRBV18 and TRBJ2-1; 8 nucleotides line up with TRBD2. The ends lost 3 bases at V and 5 bases at J; junction bases unmatched: 6. This CDR3 is 15 amino acids long. Germline V gene sequence: CDR1 KGHSH, CDR2 LQKENI. The CDR3 sequence is CASSPLAGGDNEQFF. The DNA for the CDR3 is TGTGCCAGCTCACCTCTAGCGGGCGGGGACAATGAGCAGTTCTTC.

This clone was counted between two and nine times. V is TRBV28 and J is TRBJ2-4; no reliable D call. This CDR3 comprises 14 residues. The germline V gene has CDR1 MDHEN and CDR2 SYDVKM. Trimming took off 1 base at V and 4 bases at J, with 8 bases between the two ends. Here the CDR3 reads CASSLFAGKNIQYF. The CDR3 DNA follows: TGTGCCAGCAGTTTATTTGCCGGAAAAAACATTCAGTACTTC.

In its sample, this clone was seen once. The genes are TRBV10-3 and TRBJ2-3; D not certain. V lost 4 bases, J lost 1 base, and 12 bases lay in between. Germline-derived CDR1 and CDR2 are ENHRY and SYGVKD. The CDR3 covers 15 residues. CDR3 protein: CAISVGLSGTDTQYF. DNA for the CDR3: TGTGCCATCAGTGTTGGTCTCTCTGGCACAGATACGCAGTATTTT.

The genes are TRBV9 and TRBJ1-5, with D possibly matching TRBD1 (5 bases). Germline lookup yields CDR1 SGDLS and CDR2 YYNGEE. V shed 4 bases and J shed 6 bases, with 14 bases lying between them. The CDR3 is 14 residues long. CDR3: CASSPLRDGQPQHF. The CDR3 DNA reads TGTGCCAGCAGCCCACTCAGGGATGGTCAGCCCCAGCATTTT.

The rearrangement joins TRBV15 to TRBJ1-1; D remains unclear. V dropped 1 base and J dropped 0 bases, with 9 bases sitting between them. Germline CDR1 is LNHNV and CDR2 is YYDKDF (reference sequence). This CDR3 region has 15 residues. Here the CDR3 reads CATSRGGSMNTEAFF. In DNA, the CDR3 is TGTGCCACCAGCAGAGGGGGTAGCATGAACACTGAAGCTTTCTTT.

V is TRBV7-9 and J is TRBJ2-2; TRBD2 matches 11 bases. CDR3 length: 17 residues. Germline assignment: CDR1 SEHNR and CDR2 FQNEAQ (reference sequence). With 4 bases clipped from V and 1 base from J, the junction kept 5 bases outside the gene matches. This chain's CDR3 is CASSSGLAVMNTGELFF. CDR3 nucleotides: TGTGCCAGCAGCTCGGGACTAGCGGTCATGAACACCGGGGAGCTGTTTTTT.

V is TRBV18 and J is TRBJ2-7; TRBD2 aligns across 10 bases. CDR3 length: 14 residues. Germline V gene data show CDR1 as KGHSH and CDR2 as LQKENI. V shed 7 bases and J 2 bases; nucleotides not matched to a gene: 5. The DNA for the CDR3 is TGTGCCAGCTTCTCTAGCGGGGGTCCCTACGAGCAGTACTTC. Translating it yields CASFSSGGPYEQYF.

The rearrangement uses TRBV6-6 and TRBJ2-1, with D maybe TRBD2 (7 bases). The CDR3 sequence is 16 residues long. V was pared by 10 bases and J by 4 bases, with 23 bases between. Germline loops: CDR1 MNHNY, CDR2 SVGAGI (reference sequence). In DNA form, the CDR3 reads TGTGCCACCAGCGGTGGGGGGGCGGGAGTGTACAATGAGCAGTTCTTC. It specifies CATSGGGAGVYNEQFF.

The chain employs TRBV28 and TRBJ2-3; 13 positions match TRBD2. Germline loops: CDR1 MDHEN, CDR2 SYDVKM. V trimming: 3 bases; J trimming: 2 bases; junction bases outside the gene matches: 5. This CDR3 has 17 amino acids. The CDR3 nucleotides are TGTGCCAGCAGTTTTGGGACTAGCGGGGCCTACACAGATACGCAGTATTTT. This codes for CASSFGTSGAYTDTQYF.

This clone was observed a few times. This rearrangement joins TRBV10-3 to TRBJ2-2; TRBD1 agrees at 7 bases. V shed 9 bases and J 2 bases; nucleotides not matched to a gene: 12. CDR1 and CDR2 from the germline V gene are ENHRY and SYGVKD. The CDR3 is 16 residues long. In DNA form, the CDR3 reads TGTGCCATACCCCTAGAAAGGGGGCGCAACACCGGGGAGCTGTTTTTT. This translates into CAIPLERGRNTGELFF.

This chain links TRBV11-2 with TRBJ1-6, with a tentative D call TRBD1 (5 bases). The CDR3 has 18 residues. Germline lookup yields CDR1 SGHAT and CDR2 FQNNGV. The V gene lost 4 bases and the J gene lost 0 bases, with 16 bases spanning the gap. The CDR3 loop is CASSSRDRPSSYNSPLHF. CDR3 DNA sequence: TGTGCCAGCAGCTCAAGGGACCGGCCAAGCTCCTATAATTCACCCCTCCACTTT.

This chain uses TRBV28 with TRBJ1-1, with TRBD1 identical over 10 bases. The CDR3 has 15 residues. V lost 6 bases and J lost 5; bases outside the gene matches: 9. Germline loops: CDR1 MDHEN, CDR2 SYDVKM. Here the CDR3 DNA reads TGTGCCAGCAGCCAAGAGGGACAGGGGTGGACTGAAGCTTTCTTT. Translating it yields CASSQEGQGWTEAFF.

The genes are TRBV6-6 and TRBJ1-2; weak D call: TRBD1 (6 bases). Between the trimmed V and J ends, which lost 6 bases and 0 bases, there was a span of 11 bases. The CDR3 consists of 14 residues. Germline lookup yields CDR1 MNHNY and CDR2 SVGAGI (reference sequence). In DNA, the CDR3 is TGTGCCAGCAGGGACAGCAGAACTAACTATGGCTACACCTTC. Translating it yields CASRDSRTNYGYTF.

The chain is built from TRBV5-1 and TRBJ2-3, with 9 bases aligning to TRBD2. Looked up from germline, CDR1 is SGHRS and CDR2 is YFSETQ. The CDR3 totals 16 residues. V lost 9 bases to trimming and J lost 4 bases; unmatched junction nucleotides: 15. CDR3 bases: TGCGCCACCAAGAGGGATAGCGGGAGAGTCGCAGATACGCAGTATTTT. It is translated as CATKRDSGRVADTQYF.

This clone was observed a single time. This sequence joins TRBV10-1 and TRBJ2-3; 11 bases map to TRBD2. The germline gives CDR1 WNHNN, CDR2 SYGVQD (reference sequence). The junction had 7 bases not matched to a gene; V was cut back by 5 bases and J by 6 bases. This CDR3 has 15 amino acids. CDR3 in DNA: TGCGCCAGCAGTTTAGCGGGAGGGCCAGCCGATACGCAGTATTTT. It is translated as CASSLAGGPADTQYF.

The V call is TRBV28, the J call TRBJ2-1, with D uncertain. CDR1 is MDHEN, CDR2 SYDVKM, per germline. The V end lost 3 bases, the J end lost 8 bases, and 5 bases lay between the germline ends. The CDR3 is 11 residues long. The CDR3 bases are TGTGCCAGCAGTTTGTCCTATGAGCAGTTCTTC. Protein sequence: CASSLSYEQFF.

As DNA, the CDR3 is TGTGCCTGGGCAGGACAGGGACCTCAAGAGACCCAGTACTTC. Translating it yields CAWAGQGPQETQYF. The V call is TRBV30, the J call TRBJ2-5; 8 nucleotides match TRBD1. J was trimmed by 2 bases and V by 5 bases; bases with no gene match: 7. This CDR3 region has 14 residues. Looked up from germline, CDR1 is GTSNPN and CDR2 is SVGIG (reference sequence).

The V gene is TRBV7-2, the J gene TRBJ1-6; D call uncertain. Per the germline V gene, CDR1 is SGHTA and CDR2 is FQGNSA. This CDR3 has 14 amino acids. V was clipped by 3 bases and J by 7 bases, with 10 bases between them. CDR3 DNA: TGTGCCAGCAGCTTCCTCGGTTCGAATTCACCCCTCCACTTT. Protein: CASSFLGSNSPLHF.

V is TRBV24-1 and J is TRBJ1-2; TRBD1 matches at 7 bases. Germline-derived CDR1 and CDR2 are KGHDR and SFDVKD. The CDR3 sequence is 15 residues long. V was clipped by 4 bases and J by 7 bases; unmatched bases: 11. The DNA for the CDR3 is TGTGCCACCAGTGACGGGGGGACAGCTGGGGGTGGCTACACCTTC. The encoded protein is CATSDGGTAGGGYTF.

The chain carries TRBV3-1 (or the pseudogene TRBV3-2) and TRBJ2-1; unclear D gene. V was pared by 0 bases and J by 2 bases, with 8 bases between. Germline CDR1 and CDR2: LGHDT and YNNKEL (reference sequence). The CDR3 runs to 15 residues. CDR3 bases: TGTGCCAGCAGCCAAGACCGGATCACCTACAATGAGCAGTTCTTC. It specifies CASSQDRITYNEQFF.

Of note for this clone: One end of the junction does not line up with germline, which may come from a read error. The CDR3 protein is CASSQDGRGLCF. The CDR3 DNA sequence: TGCGCCAGCAGCCAAGATGGTAGGGGGCTCTGCTTC. The J gene is TRBJ1-2, the V gene TRBV4-1; 7 positions match TRBD1. The CDR3 has 12 residues. Germline V gene lookup returns CDR1 MGHRA and CDR2 YSYEKL.

A single count supports this clone. The chain links TRBV2 to TRBJ2-7, with 14 positions matching TRBD2. Per the germline V gene, CDR1 is SNHLY and CDR2 is FYNNEI. This CDR3 is 17 amino acids long. V lost 6 bases and J lost 1; bases outside the gene matches: 8. This CDR3 is CASSVTSGRARSYEQYF. CDR3 nucleotides: TGTGCCAGCAGCGTGACTAGCGGGAGGGCTCGGTCCTACGAGCAGTACTTC.

The chain couples TRBV7-8 to TRBJ2-5; D gene ambiguous. V was clipped by 4 bases and J by 4 bases, with 4 bases between them. Germline CDR1 SGHVS, CDR2 FQNEAQ. The CDR3 spans 11 residues. CDR3 in DNA: TGTGCCAGCAGCTCCGGAGAGACCCAGTACTTC. The encoded protein is CASSSGETQYF.

The chain is built from TRBV20-1 and TRBJ2-1; no firm D call. Germline V gives CDR1 DFQATT, CDR2 SNEGSKA (reference sequence). V lost 3 bases and J lost 5, with 8 bases in between. This CDR3 has 12 amino acids. CDR3 residues: CSASGLNNEQFF. CDR3 DNA: TGCAGTGCTAGTGGGCTAAACAATGAGCAGTTCTTC.

CDR3 sequence: CASSFPSGELFF. The CDR3 DNA sequence: TGTGCCAGCAGTTTTCCAAGCGGGGAGCTGTTTTTT. This rearrangement joins TRBV27 to TRBJ2-2; D gene unclear. Germline values: CDR1 MNHEY, CDR2 SMNVEV (reference sequence). The length of the CDR3 is 12 residues. V lost 3 bases to trimming and J lost 7 bases, with 6 bases between them.

This chain connects TRBV4-2 to TRBJ2-1, with 14 positions matching TRBD2. V dropped 4 bases and J dropped 3; count of bases not matched to a gene: 5. The CDR3 totals 17 residues. Germline values: CDR1 LGHNA, CDR2 YNFKEQ. This CDR3 reads CASSPGTSGRSYNEQFF. CDR3 DNA: TGTGCCAGCAGCCCCGGGACTAGCGGGAGAAGCTACAATGAGCAGTTCTTC.